The clone carrying this TCR beta chain was found once. The CDR3 has 17 residues. Trimming removed 5 bases from V and 3 bases from J; junction bases left unmatched: 8. Germline CDR1 and CDR2: LGHNA and YSLEER. The sample is drawn from a study of control samples from healthy donors and cancer patients. The protocol was immunoSEQ multiplex PCR, while the TCRdb copy is restricted to in-frame clones and leaves out a portion. The table records around 80,000 clones, more than 70% of them present only once. What was sequenced was blood. The rearrangement links TRBV4-3 to TRBJ2-1, with 12 bases that match TRBD2. The source is a man aged 50 or older in good health. CDR3 region: CASSFRTSGTGYNEQFF. CDR3 nucleotide sequence: TGCGCCAGCAGCTTTCGGACTAGCGGGACCGGCTACAATGAGCAGTTCTTC.